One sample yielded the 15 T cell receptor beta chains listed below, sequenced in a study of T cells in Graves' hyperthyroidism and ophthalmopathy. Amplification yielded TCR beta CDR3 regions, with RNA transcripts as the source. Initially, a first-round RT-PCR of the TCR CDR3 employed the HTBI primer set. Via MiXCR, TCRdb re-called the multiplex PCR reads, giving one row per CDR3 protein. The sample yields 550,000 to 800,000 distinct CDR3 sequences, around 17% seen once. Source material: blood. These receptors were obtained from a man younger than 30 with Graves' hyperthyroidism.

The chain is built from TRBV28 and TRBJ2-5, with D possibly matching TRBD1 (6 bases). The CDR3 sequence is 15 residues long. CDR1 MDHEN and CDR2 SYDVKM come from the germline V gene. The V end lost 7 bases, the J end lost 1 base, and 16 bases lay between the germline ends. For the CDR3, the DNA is TGTGCCAGCACTTCCCAGGGGCAGTCCCAAGAGACCCAGTACTTC. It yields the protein CASTSQGQSQETQYF.

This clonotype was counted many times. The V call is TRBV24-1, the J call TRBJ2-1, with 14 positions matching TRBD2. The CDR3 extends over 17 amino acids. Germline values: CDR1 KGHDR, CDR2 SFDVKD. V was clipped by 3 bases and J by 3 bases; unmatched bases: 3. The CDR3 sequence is CATSDGGTSGSYNEQFF. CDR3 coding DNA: TGTGCCACCAGTGATGGCGGGACTAGCGGGAGCTACAATGAGCAGTTCTTC.

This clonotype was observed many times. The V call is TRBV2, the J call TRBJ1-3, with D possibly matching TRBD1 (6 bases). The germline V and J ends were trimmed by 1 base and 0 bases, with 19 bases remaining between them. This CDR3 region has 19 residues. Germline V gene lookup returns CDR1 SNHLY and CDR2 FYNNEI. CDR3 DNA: TGTGCCAGCAGTGAAGAAGGGGGGAAGGGATCGTACTCTGGAAACACCATATATTTT. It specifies CASSEEGGKGSYSGNTIYF.

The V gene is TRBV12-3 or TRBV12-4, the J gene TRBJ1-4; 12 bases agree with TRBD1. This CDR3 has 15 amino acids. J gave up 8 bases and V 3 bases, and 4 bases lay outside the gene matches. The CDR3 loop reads CASSFGTGGGEKLFF. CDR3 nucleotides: TGTGCCAGCAGTTTCGGGACAGGGGGCGGCGAAAAACTGTTTTTT.

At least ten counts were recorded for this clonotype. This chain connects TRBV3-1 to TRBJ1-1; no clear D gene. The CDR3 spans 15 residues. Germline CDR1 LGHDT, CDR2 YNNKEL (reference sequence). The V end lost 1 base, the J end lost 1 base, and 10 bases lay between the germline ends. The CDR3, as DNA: TGTGCCAGCAGCCAAGGTGGAAACGAGAACACTGAAGCTTTCTTT. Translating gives CASSQGGNENTEAFF.

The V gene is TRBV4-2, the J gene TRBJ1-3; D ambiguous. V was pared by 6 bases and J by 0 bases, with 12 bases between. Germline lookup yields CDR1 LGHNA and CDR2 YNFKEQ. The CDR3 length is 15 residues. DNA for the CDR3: TGTGCCAGCAGAGACGGACTCACCTCTGGAAACACCATATATTTT. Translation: CASRDGLTSGNTIYF.

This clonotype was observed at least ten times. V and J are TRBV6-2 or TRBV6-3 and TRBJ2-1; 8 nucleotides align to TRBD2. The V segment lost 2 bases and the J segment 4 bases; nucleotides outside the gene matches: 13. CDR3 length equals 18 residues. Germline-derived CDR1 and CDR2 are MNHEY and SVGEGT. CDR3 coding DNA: TGTGCCAGCAGTTACCTGGGACTAGAAGAGCTAAGGTACAATGAGCAGTTCTTC. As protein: CASSYLGLEELRYNEQFF.

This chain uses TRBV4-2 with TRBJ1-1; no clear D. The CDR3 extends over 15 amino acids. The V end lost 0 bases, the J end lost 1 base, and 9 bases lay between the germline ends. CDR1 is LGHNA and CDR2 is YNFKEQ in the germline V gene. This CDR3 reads CASSQEAGANTEAFF. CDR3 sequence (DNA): TGTGCCAGCAGCCAAGAGGCAGGCGCGAACACTGAAGCTTTCTTT.

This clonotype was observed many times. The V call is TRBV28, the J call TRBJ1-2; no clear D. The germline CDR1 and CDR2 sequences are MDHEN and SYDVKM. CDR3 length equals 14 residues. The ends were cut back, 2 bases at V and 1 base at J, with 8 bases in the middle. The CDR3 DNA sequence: TGTGCCAGCAGTTTAGACGGACTTAACTATGGCTACACCTTC. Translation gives CASSLDGLNYGYTF.

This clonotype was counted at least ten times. This CDR3 is CASSSDSDTQYF. The DNA of the CDR3 is TGTGCCAGCAGTTCGGACTCCGACACGCAGTATTTT. The genes are TRBV6-5 and TRBJ2-3; TRBD2 is a possible D gene (5 bases). The V end lost 4 bases, the J end lost 9 bases, and 11 bases lay between the germline ends. CDR1 and CDR2 (germline): MNHEY, SVGAGI. The CDR3 has 12 amino acids.

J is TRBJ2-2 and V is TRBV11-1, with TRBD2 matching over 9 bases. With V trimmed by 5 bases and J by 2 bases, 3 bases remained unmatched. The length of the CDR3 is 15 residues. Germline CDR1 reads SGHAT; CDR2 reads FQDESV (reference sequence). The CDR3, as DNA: TGTGCCAGCAGCACGGGACTAGCTAACACCGGGGAGCTGTTTTTT. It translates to CASSTGLANTGELFF. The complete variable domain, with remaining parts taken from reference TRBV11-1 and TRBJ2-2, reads EAEVAQSPRYKITEKSQAVAFWCDPISGHATLYWYRQILGQGPELLVQFQDESVVDDSQLPKDRFSAERLKGVDSTLKIQPAELGDSAMYLCASSTGLANTGELFFGEGSRLTVL.

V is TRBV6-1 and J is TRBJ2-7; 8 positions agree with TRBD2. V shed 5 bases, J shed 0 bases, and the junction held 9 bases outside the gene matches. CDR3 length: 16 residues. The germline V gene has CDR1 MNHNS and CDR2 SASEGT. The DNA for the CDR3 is TGTGCCAGCAGTCCCCGACGGGGGGGGAGCTCCTACGAGCAGTACTTC. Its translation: CASSPRRGGSSYEQYF.

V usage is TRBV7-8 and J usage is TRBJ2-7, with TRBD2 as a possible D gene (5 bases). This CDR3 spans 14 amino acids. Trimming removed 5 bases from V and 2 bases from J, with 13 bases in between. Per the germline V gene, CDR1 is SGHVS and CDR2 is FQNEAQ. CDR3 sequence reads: CASSMAAGTYEQYF. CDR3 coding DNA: TGTGCCAGCAGCATGGCCGCGGGCACCTACGAGCAGTACTTC.

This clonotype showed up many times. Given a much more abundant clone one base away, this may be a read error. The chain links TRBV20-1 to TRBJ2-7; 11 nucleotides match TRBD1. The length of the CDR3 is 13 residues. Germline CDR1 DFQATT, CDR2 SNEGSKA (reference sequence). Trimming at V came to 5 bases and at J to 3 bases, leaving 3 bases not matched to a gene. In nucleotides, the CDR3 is TGCAGTGCTGGGACAGGGGGGAACTACGAGCAGTACTTC. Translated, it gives CSAGTGGNYEQYF.

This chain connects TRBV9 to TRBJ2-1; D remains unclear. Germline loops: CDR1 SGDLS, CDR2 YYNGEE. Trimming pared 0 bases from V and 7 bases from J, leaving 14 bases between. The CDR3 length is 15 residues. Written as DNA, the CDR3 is TGTGCCAGCAGCGTAGGGGCGGACCTGAAGAATGAGCAGTTCTTC. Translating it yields CASSVGADLKNEQFF. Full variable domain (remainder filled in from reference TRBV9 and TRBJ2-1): DSGVTQTPKHLITATGQRVTLRCSPRSGDLSVYWYQQSLDQGLQFLIQYYNGEERAKGNILERFSAQQFPDLHSELNLSSLELGDSALYFCASSVGADLKNEQFFGPGTRLTVL.